The 22 T cell receptor beta chains in this list originate from one sample, sequenced in a study of cytomegalovirus exposure and HLA in healthy donors. Produced via immunoSEQ multiplex PCR; TCRdb's table is partial and in-frame only. In the table there are more than 150,000 clones, about 80% of which are singletons. Sequenced material: PBMCs. All receptors derive from a young woman in good health and CMV-seropositive.

The chain couples TRBV5-1 to TRBJ1-1; D gene ambiguous. Germline lookup yields CDR1 SGHRS and CDR2 YFSETQ. The V end lost 0 bases, the J end lost 4 bases, and 10 bases lay between the germline ends. This CDR3 comprises 14 residues. The CDR3 region is CASSLARRGTEAFF. CDR3 sequence (DNA): TGCGCCAGCAGCTTGGCTCGGCGGGGCACTGAAGCTTTCTTT.

The genes are TRBV13 and TRBJ2-2; 9 bases line up with TRBD1. Germline CDR1 PRHDT, CDR2 FYEKMQ (reference sequence). The V gene end was trimmed by 8 bases and the J gene end by 7 bases; junction bases not matched to a gene: 8. The CDR3 extends over 14 amino acids. CDR3 sequence: CASSSGTGYGELFF. DNA of the CDR3: TGTGCCAGCTCCTCCGGGACAGGGTACGGGGAGCTGTTTTTT.

This sequence joins TRBV9 and TRBJ2-5, with 9 bases matching TRBD1. The CDR3 contains 16 residues. CDR1 and CDR2 (germline): SGDLS, YYNGEE. The J segment lost 5 bases and the V segment lost 3 bases, leaving 11 bases of the junction unmatched. The CDR3: CASSAGIGQGRETQYF. For the CDR3, the DNA is TGTGCCAGCAGCGCGGGAATTGGACAGGGGAGGGAGACCCAGTACTTC. Supplemented by reference TRBV9 and TRBJ2-5, the full variable domain reads DSGVTQTPKHLITATGQRVTLRCSPRSGDLSVYWYQQSLDQGLQFLIQYYNGEERAKGNILERFSAQQFPDLHSELNLSSLELGDSALYFCASSAGIGQGRETQYFGPGTRLLVL.

The chain combines TRBV5-1 with TRBJ2-2; 8 bases line up with TRBD2. The CDR3 spans 15 residues. With 0 bases clipped from V and 5 bases from J, the junction kept 3 bases outside the gene matches. CDR1 SGHRS and CDR2 YFSETQ come from the germline V gene. CDR3: CASSLGTSSTGELFF. In DNA form, the CDR3 reads TGCGCCAGCAGCTTGGGGACTAGCTCGACCGGGGAGCTGTTTTTT.

The chain is built from TRBV10-2 and TRBJ2-7; D is possibly TRBD2 (6 bases). The CDR3 covers 13 residues. CDR1 and CDR2 from the germline V gene are WSHSY and SAAADI. Trimming took 5 bases from V and 0 from J, leaving 8 bases between them. The CDR3 DNA sequence: TGCGCCAGCAGTTGGGGACTCTCCTACGAGCAGTACTTC. Translated: CASSWGLSYEQYF.

A note on this clone: The sample holds other DNA sequences that translate to the same CDR3. The chain combines TRBV7-9 with TRBJ2-1; D possibly corresponds to TRBD2 (5 bases). Per the germline V gene, CDR1 is SEHNR and CDR2 is FQNEAQ (reference sequence). The V gene lost 8 bases and the J gene lost 2 bases, with 13 bases spanning the gap. This CDR3 is 14 amino acids long. CDR3 sequence (DNA): TGTGCCAGCTCTTTGGCGGGTACCTACAATGAGCAGTTCTTC. Encoded protein: CASSLAGTYNEQFF.

The chain has TRBV6-5 and TRBJ2-1, with 8 nucleotides matching TRBD1. In germline, CDR1 is MNHEY, CDR2 SVGAGI. This CDR3 is 15 amino acids long. The V gene end was trimmed by 4 bases and the J gene end by 0 bases; junction bases not matched to a gene: 2. The CDR3 reads CASSWGQASYNEQFF. CDR3 bases: TGTGCCAGCAGTTGGGGACAGGCCTCCTACAATGAGCAGTTCTTC.

The rearrangement joins TRBV7-7 to TRBJ2-3; TRBD2 might be the D (6 bases). The V end lost 5 bases, the J end lost 0 bases, and 9 bases lay between the germline ends. The germline CDR1 and CDR2 sequences are SSHAT and FNYEAQ (reference sequence). This CDR3 has 14 residues. The CDR3, as DNA: TGTGCCAGCAGCCCGGCGGGAAGCACAGATACGCAGTATTTT. It encodes CASSPAGSTDTQYF.

The chain has TRBV5-4 and TRBJ1-1; 11 bases match TRBD1. This CDR3 is 13 amino acids long. V was clipped by 6 bases and J by 8 bases; unmatched bases: 6. In germline, CDR1 is SGHNT, CDR2 YYREEE (reference sequence). The CDR3 sequence: CASIRTGGLEAFF. In nucleotides, the CDR3 is TGTGCCAGCATAAGGACAGGGGGCCTGGAAGCTTTCTTT. Variable domain in full (rest from reference TRBV5-4 and TRBJ1-1): ETGVTQSPTHLIKTRGQQVTLRCSSQSGHNTVSWYQQALGQGPQFIFQYYREEENGRGNFPPRFSGLQFPNYSSELNVNALELDDSALYLCASIRTGGLEAFFGQGTRLTVV.

V gene TRBV5-1 combines with J gene TRBJ2-2, with 8 bases aligning to TRBD1. Trimming cost V 4 bases and J 5 bases; bases outside gene matches: 7. Germline CDR1 reads SGHRS; CDR2 reads YFSETQ. The CDR3 is 15 residues long. The CDR3: CASSADRVGTGELFF. The CDR3, as DNA: TGCGCCAGCAGCGCGGACAGGGTAGGAACCGGGGAGCTGTTTTTT.

The chain uses TRBV2 and TRBJ2-1; TRBD2 agrees at 13 bases. Looked up from germline, CDR1 is SNHLY and CDR2 is FYNNEI. CDR3 length: 15 residues. J gave up 5 bases and V 6 bases, and 4 bases lay outside the gene matches. CDR3 nucleotide sequence: TGTGCCAGCAGACAAACTAGCGGGGGGGACAATGAGCAGTTCTTC. Its protein product is CASRQTSGGDNEQFF.

V gene TRBV5-6 combines with J gene TRBJ1-2; D is unresolved. The V and J ends lost 2 bases and 8 bases respectively, with 10 bases between them. The CDR3 extends over 12 amino acids. The V gene's germline CDR1 is SGHDT and CDR2 YYEEEE. CDR3 DNA sequence: TGTGCCAGCAGCTTTTGGGCTGGGGGCTACACCTTC. This translates into CASSFWAGGYTF.

This sequence joins TRBV5-6 and TRBJ1-1, with no clear D. This CDR3 contains 13 residues. Germline CDR1 is SGHDT and CDR2 is YYEEEE. Trimming removed 0 bases at V and 3 bases at J, with 6 bases between. The CDR3 DNA reads as TGTGCCAGCAGCTTGGACCTACACACTGAAGCTTTCTTT. As protein: CASSLDLHTEAFF. Complete variable domain (other parts from reference TRBV5-6 and TRBJ1-1): DAGVTQSPTHLIKTRGQQVTLRCSPKSGHDTVSWYQQALGQGPQFIFQYYEEEERQRGNFPDRFSGHQFPNYSSELNVNALLLGDSALYLCASSLDLHTEAFFGQGTRLTVV.

The chain couples TRBV25-1 to TRBJ2-1; 9 bases line up with TRBD1. The V gene end was trimmed by 2 bases and the J gene end by 5 bases; junction bases not matched to a gene: 4. The CDR3 loop spans 15 amino acids. Germline CDR1 and CDR2: MGHDK and SYGVNS. The CDR3 loop is CASSEVDRGDNEQFF. Written as DNA, the CDR3 is TGTGCCAGCAGTGAAGTCGACAGGGGGGACAATGAGCAGTTCTTC.

V is TRBV9 and J is TRBJ2-5; the D gene is possibly TRBD1 (6 bases). Germline V lookup: CDR1 SGDLS, CDR2 YYNGEE. V dropped 3 bases and J dropped 1 base, with 13 bases sitting between them. The CDR3 loop spans 15 amino acids. CDR3 sequence (DNA): TGTGCCAGCAGCGGCGTGGGGGCATTCCAAGAGACCCAGTACTTC. Amino acids: CASSGVGAFQETQYF.

This chain uses TRBV18 with TRBJ1-3; D ambiguous. The CDR3 loop spans 15 amino acids. Germline CDR1 KGHSH, CDR2 LQKENI. Between the trimmed V and J ends, which lost 3 bases and 4 bases, there was a span of 13 bases. The CDR3 region is CASSPGFSTGNTIYF. CDR3 nucleotides: TGTGCCAGCTCACCGGGCTTCTCAACCGGAAACACCATATATTTT.

The chain has TRBV25-1 and TRBJ1-1, with TRBD1 matching 8 bases. The V segment lost 3 bases and the J segment 3 bases; nucleotides outside the gene matches: 12. CDR1 is MGHDK, CDR2 SYGVNS, per germline. This CDR3 contains 17 residues. This CDR3 reads CASSDLGQGPGDTEAFF. Here the CDR3 DNA reads TGTGCCAGCAGTGATCTCGGACAGGGCCCCGGGGACACTGAAGCTTTCTTT.

The CDR3, as DNA: TGTGCCAGCAGCTTACCTGACAGATTCAACTACGAGCAGTACTTC. This translates into CASSLPDRFNYEQYF. The V gene is TRBV5-4, the J gene TRBJ2-7; tentatively, D is TRBD1 (5 bases). The germline CDR1 and CDR2 sequences are SGHNT and YYREEE (reference sequence). The CDR3 has 15 amino acids. The V gene lost 2 bases and the J gene lost 3 bases, with 15 bases spanning the gap.

The J gene is TRBJ2-5, the V gene TRBV7-6; TRBD2 aligns across 12 bases. CDR1 is SGHVS and CDR2 is FNYEAQ in the germline V gene. Germline trimming cut 2 bases from V and 2 bases from J; bases unmatched to any gene: 6. CDR3 length: 17 residues. The CDR3 region has the DNA TGTGCCAGCAGCTTATTTGCTAGCGGGGGGGAGCAAGAGACCCAGTACTTC. Residues: CASSLFASGGEQETQYF.

The genes are TRBV2 and TRBJ2-5, with 11 bases aligning to TRBD2. J was trimmed by 9 bases and V by 11 bases; bases with no gene match: 14. The CDR3 totals 14 residues. Per germline, CDR1 SNHLY and CDR2 FYNNEI. CDR3 sequence reads: CACVLSGGAVAQYF. For the CDR3, the DNA is TGTGCCTGCGTCCTTAGCGGGGGGGCCGTCGCCCAGTACTTC. Filled out from reference TRBV2 and TRBJ2-5, the complete variable domain reads EPEVTQTPSHQVTQMGQEVILRCVPISNHLYFYWYRQILGQKVEFLVSFYNNEISEKSEIFDDQFSVERPDGSNFTLKIRSTKLEDSAMYFCACVLSGGAVAQYFGPGTRLLVL.

The chain uses TRBV6-5 and TRBJ1-1, with no clear D. V shed 0 bases and J shed 7 bases, with 15 bases lying between them. Germline loops: CDR1 MNHEY, CDR2 SVGAGI. The CDR3 totals 15 residues. CDR3 coding DNA: TGTGCCAGCAGTTACTCGAGCTCAACCCCTATTGAAGCTTTCTTT. It codes for CASSYSSSTPIEAFF.

V usage is TRBV2 and J usage is TRBJ2-1, with 8 nucleotides matching TRBD1. Unmatched junction bases numbered 15, after V lost 7 bases and J lost 7 bases. Germline V CDR1 and CDR2: SNHLY, FYNNEI. This CDR3 is 16 amino acids long. CDR3 protein: CASTLTGGSVFNEQFF. The CDR3 bases are TGTGCCAGCACCCTAACAGGGGGTTCGGTTTTTAATGAGCAGTTCTTC.